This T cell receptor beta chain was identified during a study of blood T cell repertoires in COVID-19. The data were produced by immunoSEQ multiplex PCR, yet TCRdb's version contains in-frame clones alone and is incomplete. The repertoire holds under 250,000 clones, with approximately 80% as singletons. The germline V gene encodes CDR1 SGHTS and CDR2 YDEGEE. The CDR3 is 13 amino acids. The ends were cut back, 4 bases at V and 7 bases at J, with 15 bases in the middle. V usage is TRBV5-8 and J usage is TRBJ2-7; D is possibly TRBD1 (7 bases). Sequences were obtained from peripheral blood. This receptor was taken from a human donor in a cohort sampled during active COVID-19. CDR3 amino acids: CASSAGQFGEQYF. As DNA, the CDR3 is TGTGCCAGCAGCGCGGGACAGTTCGGGGAGCAGTACTTC.